The 19 T cell receptor beta chains listed next were all sequenced from one sample in a study of T cells in women clearing cervical HPV infection. The protocol was immunoSEQ multiplex PCR, while the TCRdb copy is restricted to in-frame clones and leaves out a portion. Here the sample table reports approximately 23,000 clones. Sequencing input: blood buffy coat. The receptors derive from a woman between 18 and 70 years old with a cervical HPV16 infection that either progressed to CIN3+ or cleared (not recorded which).

A remark on this clone: Read coverage stops 3 residues before the CDR3 terminus; the germline J gene supplies the remainder. The genes are TRBV18 and TRBJ1-1; no definite D call. Trimming left V 1 base short and J 7 bases short, with 7 bases between. The CDR3 loop spans 12 amino acids. In germline, CDR1 is KGHSH, CDR2 LQKENI. Incomplete CDR3 DNA: TGTGCCAGCTCACCACTTAAGGGTGAA. It yields the protein CASSPLKGE. The entire CDR3 protein is CASSPLKGEAFF.

On this clone itself: The read falls 3 residues short of the CDR3 end, and the missing part is taken from the germline J gene. The rearrangement links TRBV6-2 or TRBV6-3 to TRBJ2-7, with no clear D. The CDR3 consists of 13 residues. In germline, CDR1 is MNHEY, CDR2 SVGEGT. Between the trimmed V and J ends, which lost 7 bases and 4 bases, there was a span of 14 bases. The CDR3 reads CASTKTGDYEQYF. CDR3 DNA, as far as it was read: TGTGCCAGCACAAAAACGGGTGATTACGAG.

Concerning this clone: The CDR3 is cut off 3 residues early in the read; its end comes from the germline J gene. The V and J genes are TRBV5-1 and TRBJ2-2, with D maybe TRBD1 (7 bases). Looked up from germline, CDR1 is SGHRS and CDR2 is YFSETQ. The CDR3 runs 16 residues. Trimming removed 2 bases from V and 4 bases from J, with 15 bases in between. The CDR3 is CASSFSNRGGTGELFF. The part of the CDR3 DNA that was read is TGCGCCAGCAGCTTTAGTAACAGGGGAGGCACCGGGGAG.

The CDR3 bases that were read are TGTGCCAGCAGTCCCGGACAGACTACAGATACG. This translates into CASSPGQTTDT. The whole CDR3 sequence is CASSPGQTTDTQYF. The chain combines TRBV2 with TRBJ2-3, with a weak D call TRBD1 (6 bases). The missing CDR3 end, 3 residues past where the read stops, is filled in from the germline J gene. The V gene's germline CDR1 is SNHLY and CDR2 FYNNEI. The V gene lost 5 bases and the J gene lost 3 bases, with 12 bases spanning the gap. The CDR3 contains 14 residues.

Comment on this clone: The read halts 3 residues ahead of the CDR3 end, with the missing end drawn from the germline J gene. This chain connects TRBV5-5 to TRBJ2-3, with D possibly TRBD1 on 6 matching bases. This CDR3 is 14 amino acids long. Germline V CDR1 and CDR2: SGHKS, YYEKEE (reference sequence). Trimming cost V 4 bases and J 3 bases, with 12 bases left between them. Here the CDR3 reads CASSRRDKTDTQYF. The sequenced CDR3 bases are TGTGCCAGCAGCCGCCGGGACAAAACAGATACG.

To note about this clone: The observed sequence ends 3 residues before the CDR3 terminus, with the missing tail filled in from the germline J gene. The V gene is TRBV5-1, the J gene TRBJ2-5, with 8 nucleotides matching TRBD1. CDR1 SGHRS and CDR2 YFSETQ come from the germline V gene. The CDR3 runs 14 residues. Trimming at V came to 3 bases and at J to 4 bases, leaving 5 bases not matched to a gene. CDR3 region: CASSSLRGLETQYF. The part of the CDR3 DNA that was read is TGCGCCAGCAGCTCACTCAGGGGGCTAGAGACC.

Note on this clone: The DNA ends 3 residues before the CDR3 does, and the rest of the CDR3 is filled in from the germline J gene. V is TRBV30 and J is TRBJ1-3; a weak D match, TRBD1 (6 bases). This CDR3 region has 20 residues. Germline V gives CDR1 GTSNPN, CDR2 SVGIG (reference sequence). Deletions cut 0 bases from V and 1 base from J, with 25 bases between. The sequenced CDR3 bases are TGTGCCTGGAGTGTACAATGGGGGCAACGCAGTCTCCCGTCTGGAAACACC. It yields the protein CAWSVQWGQRSLPSGNT. The entire CDR3 reads CAWSVQWGQRSLPSGNTIYF.

Of note for this clone: Read sequence stops 3 residues before the CDR3 end, and the germline J gene provides the missing end. The chain recombines TRBV19 with TRBJ1-2; tentative D call: TRBD1 (6 bases). Per the germline V gene, CDR1 is LNHDA and CDR2 is SQIVND (reference sequence). The CDR3 loop spans 14 amino acids. The sequenced CDR3 bases are TGTGCCAGTAGTATTTATGACAGGAGGTACGAC. Its protein product is CASSIYDRRYD. The CDR3 in full is CASSIYDRRYDYTF.

About this clone: The DNA ends 3 residues before the CDR3 does, and the rest of the CDR3 is filled in from the germline J gene. This chain connects TRBV20-1 to TRBJ1-6; D is possibly TRBD1 (6 bases). V was shortened by 1 base and J by 7 bases, with 8 bases between the two germline ends. From germline, CDR1 is DFQATT and CDR2 SNEGSKA (reference sequence). This CDR3 is 13 amino acids long. The CDR3 reads CSARGTENSPLHF. Partial CDR3 DNA: TGCAGTGCTAGAGGGACAGAAAATTCACCC.

Points on this clone: The read ends 3 residues before the CDR3 terminus; that terminus is restored from the germline J gene. The chain links TRBV30 to TRBJ1-2; possibly TRBD1 for D (5 bases). The V end lost 1 base, the J end lost 6 bases, and 9 bases lay between the germline ends. The germline V gene encodes CDR1 GTSNPN and CDR2 SVGIG (reference sequence). The CDR3 is made up of 12 amino acids. The sequenced part of the CDR3 DNA is TGTGCCTGGAGTGCAGGGAACGATGGC. It specifies CAWSAGNDG. The CDR3 in its entirety is CAWSAGNDGYTF.

Concerning this clone itself: The CDR3 end falls 3 residues outside the read, so it is completed with the germline J gene. This chain joins TRBV7-3 and TRBJ1-2; a weak D match, TRBD1 (6 bases). The germline V gene encodes CDR1 SGHTA and CDR2 FQGTGA. The CDR3 sequence is 17 residues long. The CDR3 bases that were read are TGTGCCAGCAGCTTAAGGGGACAAGGTGGAATCCACAATGAC. The encoded protein is CASSLRGQGGIHND. Given in full, the CDR3 is CASSLRGQGGIHNDYTF.

Turning to this clone: The read terminates 3 residues before the CDR3 end, so the remaining end is supplied by the germline J gene. V gene TRBV29-1 combines with J gene TRBJ2-3; 11 bases map to TRBD2. CDR1 SQVTM and CDR2 ANQGSEA come from the germline V gene. Trimming at V came to 5 bases and at J to 3 bases, leaving 4 bases not matched to a gene. The CDR3 sequence is 14 residues long. CDR3 sequence: CSVKTSGVTDTQYF. The DNA read from the CDR3 is TGCAGCGTTAAGACTAGCGGGGTGACAGATACG.

On this clone: The read ends 3 residues shy of where the CDR3 ends; the end is completed using the germline J gene. The V call is TRBV19, the J call TRBJ2-7; the match to TRBD2 covers 14 bases. The CDR3 runs 20 residues. CDR1 LNHDA and CDR2 SQIVND come from the germline V gene (reference sequence). The V gene end was trimmed by 6 bases and the J gene end by 4 bases; junction bases not matched to a gene: 20. This CDR3 is CASSPRLAGGSSSTPYEQYF. The covered CDR3 bases are TGTGCCAGTAGCCCGAGACTAGCGGGAGGGAGTTCATCCACCCCTTACGAG.

About this clone: The CDR3 end is not reached by the read, which stops 3 residues before it; the germline J gene fills it in. The rearrangement joins TRBV28 to TRBJ2-7; 7 bases align to TRBD1. CDR3 size: 17 residues. Germline lookup yields CDR1 MDHEN and CDR2 SYDVKM. The trim removed 6 bases at V and 3 bases at J, leaving 17 bases unmatched. CDR3 amino acids: CASRNRYRGRSHYEQYF. The part of the CDR3 DNA that was read is TGTGCCAGCAGGAATCGGTACAGGGGTCGTTCTCACTACGAG.

A word on this clone: The read ends 3 residues early relative to the CDR3; the germline J gene fills the gap. The V and J genes are TRBV7-9 and TRBJ2-4; D is perhaps TRBD2 (5 bases). The CDR3 sequence is 13 residues long. From germline, CDR1 is SEHNR and CDR2 FQNEAQ (reference sequence). The sequenced CDR3 bases are TGTGCCAGCAGCCAGACCGTTGACTATGGT. Its translation: CASSQTVDYG. The CDR3 in full is CASSQTVDYGQYF.

Notes on this clone: Read coverage stops 3 residues before the CDR3 terminus; the germline J gene supplies the remainder. The chain is built from TRBV27 and TRBJ1-6; TRBD1 is a possible D gene (6 bases). Trimming left V 4 bases short and J 9 bases short, with 16 bases between. This CDR3 has 15 residues. CDR1 and CDR2 (germline): MNHEY, SMNVEV (reference sequence). CDR3 in amino acids: CASSSIRQGRSPLHF. The DNA read from the CDR3 is TGTGCCAGCAGTTCCATTAGGCAGGGGCGTTCACCC.

To note about this clone: The CDR3 goes on 3 residues after the read ends, and that part is filled in from the germline J gene. The chain joins TRBV19 to TRBJ1-4; 7 nucleotides agree with TRBD1. CDR1 is LNHDA, CDR2 SQIVND, per germline (reference sequence). CDR3 length equals 20 residues. The CDR3 DNA, read in part, is TGTGCCAGTAGTATAGATGGCCCGACAGGGTATTGGTCTGGGGCCAACGTA. Its protein product is CASSIDGPTGYWSGANV. The full-length CDR3 reads as CASSIDGPTGYWSGANVLFF.

A remark on this clone: The observed sequence ends 3 residues before the CDR3 terminus, with the missing tail filled in from the germline J gene. This chain connects TRBV19 to TRBJ2-1, with 10 positions matching TRBD2. The length of the CDR3 is 19 residues. The V gene end was trimmed by 7 bases and the J gene end by 2 bases; junction bases not matched to a gene: 17. Germline assignment: CDR1 LNHDA and CDR2 SQIVND (reference sequence). CDR3 region: CASIGSSGSPRTTYNEQFF. The CDR3 DNA, read in part, is TGTGCCAGTATCGGGTCTAGCGGGAGCCCACGTACCACCTACAATGAG. The full variable domain, with the rest looked up from reference TRBV19 and TRBJ2-1, is DGGITQSPKYLFRKEGQNVTLSCEQNLNHDAMYWYRQDPGQGLRLIYYSQIVNDFQKGDIAEGYSVSREKKESFPLTVTSAQKNPTAFYLCASIGSSGSPRTTYNEQFFGPGTRLTVL.

On this clone itself: The read finishes 3 residues shy of the CDR3 end, and the germline J gene is used to complete it. The chain links TRBV18 to TRBJ1-5, with TRBD1 as a possible D gene (5 bases). Germline loops: CDR1 KGHSH, CDR2 LQKENI. CDR3 length equals 14 residues. V gave up 1 base and J gave up 5 bases, with 9 bases separating them. The CDR3 here is CASSPQSRDQPQHF. The DNA read from the CDR3 is TGTGCCAGCTCACCACAGAGCAGGGATCAGCCC.